This T cell receptor beta chain was retrieved from a study of T-cell memory formation after mild COVID-19. Across the whole study: Clustering of TCRs was largely donor specific. Study-wide results and caveats: Confirmation was lacking for SARS-CoV-2 specificity of second-wave clones that peaked on day 37. Contracting CD4+ clones sat mainly in CM and EM; CD8+ in EMRA.

CDR3 size: 14 residues. Germline values: CDR1 SGDLS, CDR2 YYNGEE. The ends were cut back, 0 bases at V and 0 bases at J, with 3 bases in the middle. This clonotype was counted between two and nine times. The antigen is not known. Constant-segment primers served in 5'RACE that generated TCR alpha and TCR beta cDNA libraries bearing sample barcodes and UMIs. In TCRdb, the 5' RACE reads were re-called with MiXCR into one record per CDR3 protein. The sample holds fewer than 150,000 distinct CDR3 sequences, 14% to 15% seen once. The sequenced material came from PBMCs or a T cell subset sorted from them (not recorded which). This TCR derives from an adult woman who had mild COVID-19 (a few samples of this study predate the infection). Cell type and time point are not known. The V call is TRBV9, the J call TRBJ2-2; D ambiguous. DNA of the CDR3: TGTGCCAGCAGCGTAGCGACGAACACCGGGGAGCTGTTTTTT. As protein: CASSVATNTGELFF.